One sample yielded the 7 T cell receptor beta chains listed below, sequenced in a study of blood T cell repertoires in COVID-19. The protocol was immunoSEQ multiplex PCR, while the TCRdb copy is restricted to in-frame clones and leaves out a portion. The repertoire holds around 78,000 clones, with around 80% as singletons. The sample consisted of peripheral blood. These receptors all stem from a human donor in a cohort sampled during active COVID-19.

The chain combines TRBV4-2 with TRBJ1-5; 9 bases are a match to TRBD1. The germline V gene encodes CDR1 LGHNA and CDR2 YNFKEQ. After removal of 1 base from V and 6 bases from J, the junction contained 7 bases not matched to a gene. The CDR3 has 16 amino acids. CDR3 sequence reads: CASSQGGGQGSQPQHF. The CDR3 bases are TGTGCCAGCAGCCAAGGGGGCGGACAGGGGAGTCAGCCCCAGCATTTT.

The V and J genes are TRBV18 and TRBJ1-1, with TRBD1 matching 8 bases. This CDR3 has 14 residues. CDR1 and CDR2 from the germline V gene are KGHSH and LQKENI. The trim removed 5 bases at V and 5 bases at J, leaving 7 bases unmatched. CDR3 DNA: TGTGCCAGCTCATCAGGGGGCGTTGGTACTGAAGCTTTCTTT. Translated, it gives CASSSGGVGTEAFF. The entire variable domain, with the rest obtained from reference TRBV18 and TRBJ1-1, is as follows: NAGVMQNPRHLVRRRGQEARLRCSPMKGHSHVYWYRQLPEEGLKFMVYLQKENIIDESGMPKERFSAEFPKEGPSILRIQQVVRGDSAAYFCASSSGGVGTEAFFGQGTRLTVV.

The chain combines TRBV18 with TRBJ1-6; 9 bases are a match to TRBD1. From germline, CDR1 is KGHSH and CDR2 LQKENI. Trimming at V came to 2 bases and at J to 10 bases, leaving 6 bases not matched to a gene. The length of the CDR3 is 15 residues. The CDR3 coding sequence is TGTGCCAGCTCACCAACGCACAGGGGGCAATCACCCCTCCACTTT. This codes for CASSPTHRGQSPLHF. The full variable domain, completed using reference TRBV18 and TRBJ1-6, is NAGVMQNPRHLVRRRGQEARLRCSPMKGHSHVYWYRQLPEEGLKFMVYLQKENIIDESGMPKERFSAEFPKEGPSILRIQQVVRGDSAAYFCASSPTHRGQSPLHFGNGTRLTVT.

V is TRBV7-9 and J is TRBJ2-5, with no clear D. From germline, CDR1 is SEHNR and CDR2 FQNEAQ (reference sequence). The V end was cut by 2 bases, the J end by 4 bases, with 5 bases between. The CDR3 is made up of 12 amino acids. The CDR3 loop is CASSLFRETQYF. In DNA form, the CDR3 reads TGTGCCAGCAGCTTATTTAGAGAGACCCAGTACTTC.

This CDR3 is CASSRDRVGEQYF. CDR3 sequence (DNA): TGTGCCAGCAGCCGGGACAGGGTGGGTGAGCAGTACTTC. The chain employs TRBV7-3 and TRBJ2-7; 9 bases are a match to TRBD1. CDR1 is SGHTA and CDR2 is FQGTGA in the germline V gene. The CDR3 is 13 residues long. Unmatched junction bases numbered 6, after V lost 5 bases and J lost 7 bases.

This chain links TRBV18 with TRBJ1-6; D gene unclear. CDR3 length: 19 residues. Germline CDR1 KGHSH, CDR2 LQKENI. The V end was cut by 3 bases, the J end by 7 bases, with 25 bases between. CDR3 bases: TGTGCCAGCTCACCTTACTCCCTCGGGGTCGGCAGGATGAATTCACCCCTCCACTTT. Protein product: CASSPYSLGVGRMNSPLHF.

The chain joins TRBV3-1 (or the pseudogene TRBV3-2) to TRBJ1-1; D not certain. The germline V and J ends were trimmed by 4 bases and 1 base, with 4 bases remaining between them. Germline CDR1 reads LGHDT; CDR2 reads YNNKEL (reference sequence). The CDR3 is 12 amino acids. The CDR3 loop reads CASSLANTEAFF. CDR3 in DNA: TGTGCCAGCAGCCTAGCGAACACTGAAGCTTTCTTT.